The present TCR beta chain was sequenced within a study of CD8+ T cells in alopecia areata. Treatment described: oral pan-JAK inhibitor, 5-10 mg twice daily. Using a FACSAria, the CD4+ and CD8+ T cells were sorted from the PBMCs. cDNA prepared by RNA extraction and subsequent reverse transcription served as the template for sequencing. TCRdb's table, derived via immunoSEQ multiplex PCR, lists solely in-frame clones and lacks some. The sample contains 110,000 to 150,000 clones, nearly 55% of which appear only once. This clone was seen a few times. The CDR3 has 15 amino acids. Germline V CDR1 and CDR2: MNHEY, SMNVEV (reference sequence). Between the trimmed V and J ends, which lost 3 bases and 0 bases, there was a span of 9 bases.

The V and J genes are TRBV27 and TRBJ1-5; D gene unclear. This TCR was recovered from a human donor with alopecia areata. Here the sequenced sample was CD8+ T cells sorted from blood, taken at week 4, from a patient treated with tofacitinib. In nucleotides, the CDR3 is TGTGCCAGCAGTTTTGTGGGCTATAGCAATCAGCCCCAGCATTTT. This codes for CASSFVGYSNQPQHF.